The rows below give T cell receptor beta chains drawn from one sample of a study of control samples from healthy donors and cancer patients. Clones were read by immunoSEQ multiplex PCR, and TCRdb kept only the in-frame ones, dropping some. The sample consists of about 20,000 clones, roughly 89% of them appearing once. Material: PBMCs. The receptor set was obtained from a man between 60 and 75 years old with head and neck cancer. The CDR3 runs from the conserved cysteine through the conserved F or W. The order of the fields is D gene, V gene, clone size, J gene, CDR3 DNA, CDR3 protein. D genes are given only for firm matches. Expanded clones get a size class; other rows say once, few or many, or leave the size out.

>.|TRBV5-4|.|TRBJ2-5
TGTGCCAGCAGACCTACGACGGGTGCGGAGACCCAGTACTTC
CASRPTTGAETQYF
>TRBD2|TRBV19|.|TRBJ2-2
TGTGCCAGTAGTCTGGCTAGCGGGGGGGATTGGACCGGGGAGCTGTTTTTT
CASSLASGGDWTGELFF
>.|TRBV24-1|.|TRBJ1-6
TGTGCCACCAGTGATTCCCCCCCAGGTTTTCGATATAATTCACCCCTCCACTTT
CATSDSPPGFRYNSPLHF
>TRBD1|TRBV5-1|.|TRBJ1-4
TGCGCCAGCAGCTTGGAGGGACAGGAGAATGAAAAACTGTTTTTT
CASSLEGQENEKLFF
>.|TRBV5-4|.|TRBJ2-5
TGTGCCAGCAGCCCACAGGACTCTCGGACCCAGTACTTC
CASSPQDSRTQYF
>.|TRBV19|.|TRBJ1-5
TGTGCCAGTCATCAATCCCAGGGGAGAAGCAATCAGCCCCAGCATTTT
CASHQSQGRSNQPQHF
>.|TRBV11-2|.|TRBJ2-2
TGTGCCAGCAGCTTATTACGGGCTACCGGGGAGCTGTTTTTT
CASSLLRATGELFF
>TRBD1|TRBV29-1|.|TRBJ2-5
TGCAGCGTTGAACAAGGGGGCGGGACCCAGTACTTC
CSVEQGGGTQYF
>.|TRBV5-3|.|TRBJ1-6
TGTGCCAGAAAACGGGGGAGCTCCTATAATTCACCCCTCCACTTT
CARKRGSSYNSPLHF
>.|TRBV4-1|.|TRBJ2-7
TGCGCCAGCAGCCAGGGTAGCGGACCGCTGGGCGAGCAGTACTTC
CASSQGSGPLGEQYF
>.|TRBV7-8|.|TRBJ2-2
TGTGCCAGCAGCCCCAAGACTACCACGTTGCTTTTGAACACCGGGGAGCTGTTTTTT
CASSPKTTTLLLNTGELFF
>.|TRBV12-3/TRBV12-4|.|TRBJ1-2
TGTGCCAGCAGTTTAGGGGGCTACACCTTC
CASSLGGYTF
>TRBD2|TRBV9|.|TRBJ2-5
TGTGCCAGCAGCGAGGGGACTAGCGGGGGGAGAGAGACCCAGTACTTC
CASSEGTSGGRETQYF
>TRBD1|TRBV29-1|.|TRBJ2-1
TGCAGCGTTGAAGCTTGGGACAGCCTGATGGATGAGCAGTTCTTC
CSVEAWDSLMDEQFF
>TRBD1|TRBV28|.|TRBJ1-1
TGTGCCAGCACCGAGACAGGGGACACTGAAGCTTTCTTT
CASTETGDTEAFF
>TRBD1|TRBV2|few|TRBJ2-7
TGTGCCAGCAGTGGACAGGGGGAGGCCTACGAGCAGTACTTC
CASSGQGEAYEQYF
>TRBD1|TRBV12-3/TRBV12-4|.|TRBJ1-2
TGTGCCAGCAGCACTTCAGGGGGCCGTGGCTACACCTTC
CASSTSGGRGYTF
>.|TRBV7-9|once|TRBJ2-7
TGTGCCAGCAGCTTCGGGGTTGGGGAGCAGTACTTC
CASSFGVGEQYF
>TRBD1|TRBV5-1|few|TRBJ1-6
TGCGCCAGCAGCTTGGGGGGACAGGGGTTCGTATCACCCCTCCACTTT
CASSLGGQGFVSPLHF
>.|TRBV20-1|.|TRBJ2-1
TGCAGTGGTTCAGATTACAATGAGCAGTTCTTC
CSGSDYNEQFF
>.|TRBV3-1/TRBV3-2|.|TRBJ2-2
TGTGCCAGCAGCCGGATAGACTCGGGGACCGGGGAGCTGTTTTTT
CASSRIDSGTGELFF
>.|TRBV29-1|.|TRBJ2-7
TGCAGCGTTCAGGAGAGGGAGCAGTACTTC
CSVQEREQYF
>TRBD1|TRBV18|once|TRBJ2-7
TGTGCCAGCTCACCACCGGGACAGGGAACCTACGAGCAGTACTTC
CASSPPGQGTYEQYF
>.|TRBV19|.|TRBJ2-2
TGTGCCAGTAGTATGCAGGGGCAGCTAACGGCCGGGGAGCTGTTTTTT
CASSMQGQLTAGELFF
>TRBD2|TRBV27|.|TRBJ2-5
TGTGCCAGCAGTTCGGCTGGACTAGCGGGGCCCCAGGGGACCCAGTACTTC
CASSSAGLAGPQGTQYF
>.|TRBV12-5|.|TRBJ2-3
TGTGCTAGTGGCTTGGGGAATAGGGCAGATACGCAGTATTTT
CASGLGNRADTQYF
>.|TRBV5-1|once|TRBJ2-7
TGCGCCAGCAGCTTGGAGGGGACCCAGACTTACGAGCAGTACTTC
CASSLEGTQTYEQYF
>TRBD2|TRBV7-9|.|TRBJ2-5
TGTGCCAGCAGCTTAGGGACTAGCGTCAAGACCCAGTACTTC
CASSLGTSVKTQYF
>.|TRBV6-5|.|TRBJ2-6
TGTGCCAGCAAGGGGTCCCGCTCTGGGGCCAACGTCCTGACTTTC
CASKGSRSGANVLTF
>.|TRBV6-2/TRBV6-3|.|TRBJ2-5
TGTGCCAGCAGTTACATCGAGACCCAGTACTTC
CASSYIETQYF
>TRBD1|TRBV5-5|once|TRBJ1-2
TGTGCCAGCAGCTTAGAGCCGGCGACAGGGTCTGGCTACACCTTC
CASSLEPATGSGYTF
>TRBD1|TRBV7-9|.|TRBJ2-2
TGTGCCAGCAGCTCCCCAGGGGGGACAGGGGGCACCGGGGAGCTGTTTTTT
CASSSPGGTGGTGELFF
>TRBD1|TRBV4-1|.|TRBJ2-3
TGCGCCAGCAGCCCTGGACAGGGGCTACCCGTGGGCACAGATACGCAGTATTTT
CASSPGQGLPVGTDTQYF
>TRBD2|TRBV5-1|.|TRBJ2-5
TGCGCCAGCAGCCAGATCGGTCAGCGGGGGGGTCTAGAGACCCAGTACTTC
CASSQIGQRGGLETQYF
>TRBD2|TRBV7-2|.|TRBJ2-3
TGTGCCAGCAGCTTCCCAGCTAGCGGGGGGCGAAGCACAGATACGCAGTATTTT
CASSFPASGGRSTDTQYF
>.|TRBV7-9|few|TRBJ1-4
TGTGCCAGCAGCCCCCCGGAGGTGGGCTGGGGTGAAAAACTGTTTTTT
CASSPPEVGWGEKLFF
>.|TRBV7-9|few|TRBJ2-3
TGTGCCAGCAGCTGGGGGCGTAACCCTCTGGATACGCAGTATTTT
CASSWGRNPLDTQYF
>TRBD2|TRBV7-2|once|TRBJ2-7
TGTGCCAGCAGCCGGACTAGCGGGGTCTACGAGCAGTACTTC
CASSRTSGVYEQYF
>.|TRBV7-9|few|TRBJ2-7
TGTGCCAGCAGCCCGGGGATAACCTACGAGCAGTACTTC
CASSPGITYEQYF
>TRBD1|TRBV7-2|.|TRBJ1-1
TGTGCCAGCAGCTCCCTAGTGGGACAGGGCTTGACTGAAGCTTTCTTT
CASSSLVGQGLTEAFF
>TRBD1|TRBV2|.|TRBJ1-1
TGTGCCAGCAACCGGGGACAGGGCAGCACTGAAGCTTTCTTT
CASNRGQGSTEAFF
>.|TRBV5-5|.|TRBJ2-7
TGTGCCAGCAGCTTGGTCTCCCCCTCTTCCTACGAGCAGTACTTC
CASSLVSPSSYEQYF
>TRBD1|TRBV4-1|.|TRBJ2-1
TGCGCCAGCAGTCGGACCTCGACAGGGGCCTACAATGAGCAGTTCTTC
CASSRTSTGAYNEQFF
>.|TRBV7-2|.|TRBJ2-3
TGTGCCAGCAGCTTAGCAGGGGACCCAAGGGATACGCAGTATTTT
CASSLAGDPRDTQYF
>.|TRBV6-5|.|TRBJ2-7
TGTGCCAGCAGTCCATCCGGGGGACTTTTCGAGCAGTACTTC
CASSPSGGLFEQYF
>.|TRBV20-1|.|TRBJ2-1
TGCAGTGCTAGTAGGACCCAGGGGATAGACAATGAGCAGTTCTTC
CSASRTQGIDNEQFF
>.|TRBV6-1|.|TRBJ1-1
TGTGCCAGCAGTGAAGCGTCCTCCTACGGGGGAGGTACTGAAGCTTTCTTT
CASSEASSYGGGTEAFF
>TRBD1|TRBV24-1|.|TRBJ1-2
TGTGCCACCATCTTAGACAGGGGGAATGGCTACACCTTC
CATILDRGNGYTF
>.|TRBV2|.|TRBJ2-3
TGTGCCAGCAGTGCGCAGCAGGGAATCACAGATACGCAGTATTTT
CASSAQQGITDTQYF
>TRBD2|TRBV15|.|TRBJ2-7
TGTGCCACCAGCCCCGGGAGGGACTACGAGCAGTACTTC
CATSPGRDYEQYF
>.|TRBV19|.|TRBJ1-4
TGTGCCAGTAGCCCTGGAGGAGGGCCTCGTGAAAAACTGTTTTTT
CASSPGGGPREKLFF
>TRBD1|TRBV4-1|.|TRBJ1-4
TGCGCCAGCCGGGACAGGGGTTCGAGTAATGAAAAACTGTTTTTT
CASRDRGSSNEKLFF
>.|TRBV4-1|.|TRBJ1-3
TGCGCCAGCAGCGGCTTAAGGCAGGGGAGAAACACCATATATTTT
CASSGLRQGRNTIYF
>.|TRBV4-1|.|TRBJ2-3
TGCGCCAGCAGCCCCCGAGCAGTTGGTTTGGGGCAGTATTTT
CASSPRAVGLGQYF
>.|TRBV7-2|.|TRBJ2-4
TGTGCCAGCAGCTTGAGGGGGGCCAAAAACATTCAGTACTTC
CASSLRGAKNIQYF
>.|TRBV7-9|.|TRBJ1-1
TGTGCCAGCAGCCTCAGGGGAGTGGGCACTGAAGCTTTCTTT
CASSLRGVGTEAFF
>.|TRBV21-1|.|TRBJ2-1
TGTGCCAGCAGAACTGTTCGGCTCAACAATGAGCAGTTCTTC
CASRTVRLNNEQFF
>.|TRBV12-2|once|TRBJ1-3
TGTGCAAGTCGCTTAGCGTCTCGGGGCTCTGGAAACACCATATATTTT
CASRLASRGSGNTIYF
>.|TRBV9|.|TRBJ2-3
TGTGCCAGCAGCGTATTGAGAGGAAAGGAGACGCAGTATTTT
CASSVLRGKETQYF